Each of the 10 T cell receptor beta chains below was sequenced from the same sample in a study of blood T cell repertoires in COVID-19. TCRdb's copy holds only in-frame clones and misses some; the assay was immunoSEQ multiplex PCR. The table records 250,000 to 300,000 clones, 80% to 85% of them present only once. The specimen sequenced was peripheral blood. These receptors all come from a man in his sixties with acute or convalescent COVID-19.

CDR3: CATSDERARELFF. CDR3 bases: TGTGCCACCAGTGATGAGCGGGCTAGGGAGCTGTTTTTT. The V and J genes are TRBV24-1 and TRBJ2-2; tentative D call: TRBD2 (6 bases). The CDR3 is 13 amino acids. Looked up from germline, CDR1 is KGHDR and CDR2 is SFDVKD. The V gene lost 3 bases and the J gene lost 9 bases, with 10 bases spanning the gap.

The rearrangement joins TRBV2 to TRBJ1-4; 8 positions agree with TRBD1. Germline V gene lookup returns CDR1 SNHLY and CDR2 FYNNEI. V dropped 6 bases and J dropped 13; count of bases not matched to a gene: 16. The CDR3 loop spans 15 amino acids. CDR3 sequence reads: CASSLLGRGQVRLFF. In DNA form, the CDR3 reads TGTGCCAGCAGCCTACTCGGCAGGGGGCAAGTTCGACTGTTTTTT.

The V gene is TRBV6-6, the J gene TRBJ1-3; D not resolved. The CDR3 covers 13 residues. Between the trimmed V and J ends, which lost 1 base and 3 bases, there was a span of 4 bases. Germline loops: CDR1 MNHNY, CDR2 SVGAGI (reference sequence). CDR3 sequence reads: CASSYFGGNTIYF. CDR3 sequence (DNA): TGTGCCAGCAGTTACTTCGGTGGAAACACCATATATTTT.

CDR3 nucleotide sequence: TGTGCCAGCAGGAAGTGGGGACATCACACTGAAGCTTTCTTT. Translation gives CASRKWGHHTEAFF. This chain uses TRBV27 with TRBJ1-1; the D gene is possibly TRBD1 (6 bases). The CDR3 contains 14 residues. Germline V lookup: CDR1 MNHEY, CDR2 SMNVEV (reference sequence). The V and J ends lost 6 bases and 3 bases respectively, with 14 bases between them.

The J gene is TRBJ1-1, the V gene TRBV12-3 or TRBV12-4; D call uncertain. There are 12 residues in the CDR3. V lost 3 bases to trimming and J lost 3 bases, with 5 bases between them. The DNA of the CDR3 is TGTGCCAGCAGTTTTAGTGACACTGAAGCTTTCTTT. Protein: CASSFSDTEAFF.

The J gene is TRBJ2-1, the V gene TRBV7-2, with 7 bases fitting TRBD1. Trimming removed 6 bases from V and 4 bases from J; junction bases left unmatched: 9. Germline assignment: CDR1 SGHTA and CDR2 FQGNSA. This CDR3 has 15 residues. The CDR3 nucleotides read TGTGCCAGCAGACTACAGGGGCGGCAATACAATGAGCAGTTCTTC. Protein: CASRLQGRQYNEQFF.

The chain links TRBV3-1 (or the pseudogene TRBV3-2) to TRBJ1-5, with unresolved D. Germline V CDR1 and CDR2: LGHDT, YNNKEL (reference sequence). The CDR3 totals 13 residues. The ends were cut back, 3 bases at V and 4 bases at J, with 7 bases in the middle. The CDR3 DNA is TGTGCCAGCAGCCAGAGAGGGAATCAGCCCCAGCATTTT. Its protein is CASSQRGNQPQHF.

This clone was detected only a few times. The chain employs TRBV7-9 and TRBJ1-4; TRBD1 agrees at 12 bases. The CDR3 loop spans 14 amino acids. Trimming removed 6 bases from V and 8 bases from J; junction bases left unmatched: 4. Germline V gene sequence: CDR1 SEHNR, CDR2 FQNEAQ (reference sequence). The DNA of the CDR3 is TGTGCCAGCAGTCTCGGGACAGGGGGCGAAAAACTGTTTTTT. It specifies CASSLGTGGEKLFF.

The rearrangement joins TRBV5-6 to TRBJ2-7, with TRBD2 matching 10 bases. Germline V lookup: CDR1 SGHDT, CDR2 YYEEEE. Unmatched junction bases numbered 7, after V lost 0 bases and J lost 1 base. This CDR3 is 17 amino acids long. This CDR3 reads CASSLALLAGVSYEQYF. CDR3 coding DNA: TGTGCCAGCAGCTTGGCCTTGCTAGCGGGAGTATCCTACGAGCAGTACTTC.

The V gene is TRBV6-5, the J gene TRBJ1-2, with 9 bases matching TRBD1. The J segment lost 5 bases and the V segment lost 6 bases, leaving 10 bases of the junction unmatched. The germline V gene encodes CDR1 MNHEY and CDR2 SVGAGI. CDR3 length: 15 residues. This CDR3 reads CASSRTGQGIYGYTF. For the CDR3, the DNA is TGTGCCAGCAGCAGAACTGGACAGGGGATTTATGGCTACACCTTC.